This entry is about one TCR beta chain. Each participant's cohort was designated according to participant-reported clinical history. The source of the sample is a study of blood T cell repertoires in COVID-19. Authors' analysis steps: Cell counts per sample came from amplifying reference gene primers. Using immunoSEQ multiplex PCR, the repertoire was profiled, and TCRdb retains in-frame clones only, with some absent. V and J calls and clone size are copied from that table; D and trimming were computed from the DNA. This table has about 400,000 clones, roughly nine tenths appearing once. This TCR was recovered from a woman younger than 45 who had recovered from COVID-19. Sequences were obtained from PBMCs or T cells enriched from blood (not recorded which).

CDR3 nucleotide sequence: TGTGCCAGCAGCTATCAGGGGGGCTACGAGCAGTACTTC. Its translation: CASSYQGGYEQYF. The chain uses TRBV7-3 and TRBJ2-7; a possible D gene is TRBD1 (7 bases). Trimming removed 4 bases from V and 3 bases from J, with 10 bases in between. Germline V CDR1 and CDR2: SGHTA, FQGTGA. The CDR3 is made up of 13 amino acids.